This TCR beta chain was observed in a study of cytomegalovirus exposure and HLA in healthy donors. Study context: Earlier work reported 117 million unique TCR beta sequences from about 180 million T cells. Early release data held approximately 81 million unique TCRs from HLA-typed donors.

General observations from the study: The likely explanation for a cluster of highly shared sequence variants was sequencing artifact. Researchers catalogued under 200 TCR beta chains as cytomegalovirus-associated.

The study ran its PCR with 60 Vbeta and 13 Jbeta primers. Here immunoSEQ multiplex PCR was the method, and the copy in TCRdb shows in-frame clones only, minus some. The table has 80,000 to 130,000 clones, more than 75% seen once. Regarding this clone: The target antigen is unknown.

The CDR3 spans 15 residues. V gave up 0 bases and J gave up 7 bases, with 15 bases separating them. Germline lookup yields CDR1 MNHEY and CDR2 SVGAGI. V and J are TRBV6-5 and TRBJ1-2, with TRBD1 as a possible D gene (6 bases). The sequencing sample was made of PBMCs. This receptor was obtained from a woman aged 45-60 years in good health and CMV-seropositive. The CDR3 bases are TGTGCCAGCAGTTACTCGTTCGGCAGGGGATCTGGCTACACCTTC. Amino acid sequence: CASSYSFGRGSGYTF.